Listed below are T cell receptor beta chains from one sample, sequenced in a study of OX40 agonist ivuxolimab in advanced cancers. Produced via immunoSEQ multiplex PCR; TCRdb's table is partial and in-frame only. Of 100,000 or so clones in the sample, 92% are singletons; the top ten hold 3% to 4%. Here the sequenced sample was CD4+ or CD8+ T cells sorted from blood, taken in a trial of the OX40 agonist ivuxolimab. The receptor source for this set is an adult with an advanced solid tumor such as melanoma, head and neck, liver or kidney cancer. CDR3s include the opening cysteine and the closing phenylalanine or tryptophan.

v_gene,CDR3aa
TRBV10-3,CAIKSTGATYEQYF
TRBV11-2,CASSLGDGDGFYEQYF
TRBV27,CASLPGLGGANYGYTF
TRBV29-1,CSVAGPSYNEQFF
TRBV4-1,CASSVSGETDTGELFF
TRBV7-6,CASGQGGREQYF
TRBV19,CASSIDHGQTDGYTF
TRBV2,CASKYGGFSYNSPLHF
TRBV4-3,CASSPTRGSYEQYF
TRBV4-3,CASSQDWQGLSNQPQHF
TRBV27,CASSWDPNSPLHF
TRBV7-6,CASSFSGTSPSYEQYF
TRBV19,CASSPSGARKADTQYF
TRBV5-6,CASSQGTDYTEAFF
TRBV7-9,CASSLETGLGEKLFF
TRBV6-5,CASSYSNTGELFF
TRBV27,CASSFLPTDTQYF
TRBV2,CASTGRGVAYEQYF
TRBV19,CASSIALAEVYEQYF
TRBV2,CASSDFARGHTEAFF
TRBV6-6,CASSYGLDRGNSPLHF
TRBV13,CASSFRLAVDEQYF
TRBV14,CASSPDRSDSNEKLFF
TRBV6-1,CASSPHQGLAYEQYF
TRBV4-2,CASSQVPLVGREQYF
TRBV6-1,CASSVFGETQYF
TRBV27,CASFSGSRESGELFF
TRBV5-4,CASSFGLAAYEQYF
TRBV5-1,CASSLDTGGLGDEQFF
TRBV15,CATSRVGSLETQYF
TRBV5-1,CASSLYTGGPSYEQYF
TRBV5-8,CASRYLAGSYEQYF
TRBV27,CASSSLTGYQETQYF
TRBV7-9,CASSGGDYEQYF
TRBV9,CASSASDYRFEQYF
TRBV19,CASSMIPGANVLTF
TRBV28,CASSLFRGNTEAFF
TRBV7-9,CASSLRRAGGRPDGYGYTF
TRBV9,CASSPGQGGGNEQFF
TRBV14,CASSQVYTDTQYF
TRBV11-2,CASTPGGELFF
TRBV5-6,CASSLSGFGYEQYF
TRBV27,CASKQGAGPFYGYTF
TRBV25-1,CASRALDRTNTEAFF
TRBV11-2,CASSPNVVNYGYTF
TRBV27,CASSFIGVTSGPSYEQYF
TRBV6-1,CASIDLLAGYHTGELFF
TRBV28,CASSLGGGLATQYF
TRBV6-5,CASHRGGSGNEQFF
TRBV27,CASRPGGAYGYTF
TRBV4-1,CASSQAEGAGQPQHF
TRBV4-2,CASSQGTEAFF
TRBV11-2,CASSFLGEGRELFF
TRBV2,CASMEGRSSYNEQFF